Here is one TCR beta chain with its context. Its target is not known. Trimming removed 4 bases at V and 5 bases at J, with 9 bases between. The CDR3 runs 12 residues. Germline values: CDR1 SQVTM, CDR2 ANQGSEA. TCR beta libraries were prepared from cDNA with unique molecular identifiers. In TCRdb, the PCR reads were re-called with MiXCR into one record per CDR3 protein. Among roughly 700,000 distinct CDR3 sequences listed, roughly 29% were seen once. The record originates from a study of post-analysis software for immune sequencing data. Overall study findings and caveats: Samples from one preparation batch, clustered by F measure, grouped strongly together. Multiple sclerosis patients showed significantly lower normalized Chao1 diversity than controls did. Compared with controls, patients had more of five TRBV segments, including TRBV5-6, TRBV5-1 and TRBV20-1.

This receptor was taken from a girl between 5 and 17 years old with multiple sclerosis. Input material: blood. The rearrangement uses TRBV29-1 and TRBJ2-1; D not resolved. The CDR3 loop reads CSVVEVHNEQFF. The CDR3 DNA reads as TGCAGCGTTGTGGAAGTGCACAATGAGCAGTTCTTC.